This TCR beta chain was sequenced in a study of radiotherapy plus CTLA-4 blockade in lung cancer. Study-level information: Disease control reached 31%, with objective responses in approximately 17%.

Clones were sequenced by immunoSEQ multiplex PCR, and TCRdb holds only the in-frame ones, with some missing. The table records about 62,000 clones, roughly 76% of them present only once. Turning to this clone: The target antigen is unknown.

Study conclusions and caveats: According to reports, early shifts in blood T cell clones, alongside interferon-beta, forecast response most accurately. The study found tumor-derived TCR clones expanded in blood after radiotherapy plus ipilimumab.

The CDR3 has 13 amino acids. V was trimmed by 6 bases and J by 2 bases, leaving 11 bases between them. CDR1 is WSHSY, CDR2 SAAADI, per germline. The TCR comes from a human donor with non-small cell lung cancer who had a complete response to radiotherapy plus ipilimumab. The sample in question was peripheral blood, obtained from a patient treated with radiotherapy plus ipilimumab. V gene TRBV10-2 combines with J gene TRBJ2-7; tentatively, D is TRBD1 (5 bases). CDR3 sequence reads: CASSKPGTYEQYF. The CDR3 DNA reads as TGCGCCAGCAGCAAACCAGGGACCTACGAGCAGTACTTC.